In this sample, the clone carrying this T cell receptor (beta chain) turned up once. Antigen: not known. V lost 1 base and J 14 bases, leaving 14 bases between the germline ends. This CDR3 contains 12 residues. The germline gives CDR1 SGHVS, CDR2 FQNEAQ. These data belong to a study of OX40 agonist ivuxolimab in advanced cancers. Generated by immunoSEQ multiplex PCR, the TCRdb table keeps only in-frame clones and is missing some. The sample yields about 96,000 clones, about four fifths seen once. Study outcomes and limitations: Antigen specificity of clonally expanded peripheral T cells was not established. Patients who responded partially at 0.1-3.0 mg/kg showed clonal expansion ranking among the lowest.

The material sequenced was CD4+ or CD8+ T cells sorted from blood, taken in a trial of the OX40 agonist ivuxolimab. This clonotype was sampled from an adult with an advanced solid tumor such as melanoma, head and neck, liver or kidney cancer. The rearrangement links TRBV7-8 to TRBJ1-2; D unresolved. CDR3 loop: CASSLVRSSHTF. For the CDR3, the DNA is TGTGCCAGCAGCTTAGTTCGCAGTTCTCATACCTTC.